Given below is one T cell receptor beta chain in context. As processed by the authors: Amplified reference gene primers provided the basis for estimating nucleated cell counts. TCRdb keeps only in-frame clones here, not all; method: immunoSEQ multiplex PCR. V and J calls plus clone size are reproduced from that table; the DNA served to infer D and trimming. The repertoire holds under 300,000 clones, with roughly 82% as singletons. This sample is part of a study of blood T cell repertoires in COVID-19. Study-wide context: The United States, Italy and Spain supplied acute and convalescent COVID-19 samples. In each case, the material was cDNA or gDNA derived from T cells, B-cell-depleted T cells, or PBMCs.

Sample: peripheral blood. The sequence derives from a woman at least 80 years old with active or convalescent COVID-19.

CDR3 residues: CASSLGGWDSLAKNIQYF. The CDR3 bases are TGCGCCAGCAGCTTAGGTGGGTGGGACAGCCTAGCCAAAAACATTCAGTACTTC. The V gene is TRBV5-1, the J gene TRBJ2-4; 7 positions match TRBD1. V gave up 2 bases and J gave up 0 bases; unmatched junction bases: 11. The CDR3 contains 18 residues. Per germline, CDR1 SGHRS and CDR2 YFSETQ.